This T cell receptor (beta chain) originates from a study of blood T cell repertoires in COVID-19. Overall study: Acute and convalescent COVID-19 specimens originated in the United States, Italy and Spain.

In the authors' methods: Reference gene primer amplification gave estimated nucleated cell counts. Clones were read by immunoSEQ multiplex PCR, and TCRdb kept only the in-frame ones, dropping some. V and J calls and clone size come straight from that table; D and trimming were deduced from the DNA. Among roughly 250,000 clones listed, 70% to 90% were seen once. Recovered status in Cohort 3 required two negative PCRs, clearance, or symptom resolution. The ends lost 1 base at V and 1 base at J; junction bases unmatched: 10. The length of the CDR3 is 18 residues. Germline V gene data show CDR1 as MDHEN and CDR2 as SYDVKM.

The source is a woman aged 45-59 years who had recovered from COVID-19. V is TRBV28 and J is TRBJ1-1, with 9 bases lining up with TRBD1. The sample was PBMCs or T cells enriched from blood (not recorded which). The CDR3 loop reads CASSLLSADRGKNTEAFF. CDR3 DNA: TGTGCCAGCAGTTTATTGTCAGCGGACAGGGGAAAGAACACTGAAGCTTTCTTT.